This T cell receptor (beta chain) was profiled in a study of blood T cell repertoires in COVID-19. Study at large: The samples span acute and convalescent COVID-19 from the United States, Italy and Spain.

In the authors' workflow: Estimates of nucleated cell counts were drawn from the amplification of reference gene primers. The assay was immunoSEQ multiplex PCR, and TCRdb's table has in-frame clones only and misses some. For V, J and clone size, that table is used; D and trimming come from the DNA. The profile shows about 130,000 clones, roughly 80% of them singletons. CDR1 SQVTM and CDR2 ANQGSEA come from the germline V gene. V lost 7 bases and J 0 bases, leaving 10 bases between the germline ends. The CDR3 is 13 amino acids. Sequences were obtained from peripheral blood. This chain uses TRBV29-1 with TRBJ1-3; D is unclear. This receptor was obtained from an elderly woman with acute or convalescent COVID-19. CDR3 nucleotide sequence: TGCAGCGCTGGACTGATCTCTGGAAACACCATATATTTT. This translates into CSAGLISGNTIYF.